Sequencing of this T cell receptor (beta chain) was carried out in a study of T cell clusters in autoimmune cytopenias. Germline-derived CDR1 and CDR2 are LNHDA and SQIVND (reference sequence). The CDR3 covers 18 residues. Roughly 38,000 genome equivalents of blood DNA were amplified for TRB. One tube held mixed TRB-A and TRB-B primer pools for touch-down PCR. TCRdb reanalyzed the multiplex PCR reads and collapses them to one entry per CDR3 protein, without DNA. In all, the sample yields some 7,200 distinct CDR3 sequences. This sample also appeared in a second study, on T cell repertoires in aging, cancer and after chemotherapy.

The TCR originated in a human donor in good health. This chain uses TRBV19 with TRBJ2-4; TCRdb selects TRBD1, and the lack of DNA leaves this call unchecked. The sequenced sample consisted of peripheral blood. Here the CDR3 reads CASTHPLQGAEAKNIQYF.